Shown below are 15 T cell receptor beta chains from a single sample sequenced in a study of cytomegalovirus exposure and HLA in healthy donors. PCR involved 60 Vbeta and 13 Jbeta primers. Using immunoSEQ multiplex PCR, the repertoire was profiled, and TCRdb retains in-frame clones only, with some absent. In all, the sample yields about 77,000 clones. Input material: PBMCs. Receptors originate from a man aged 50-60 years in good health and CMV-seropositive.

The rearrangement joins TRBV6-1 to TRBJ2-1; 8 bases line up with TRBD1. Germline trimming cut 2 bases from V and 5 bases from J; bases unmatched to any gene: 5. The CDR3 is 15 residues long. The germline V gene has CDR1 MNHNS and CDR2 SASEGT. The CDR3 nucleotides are TGTGCCAGCAGTGAATGGACAGGGAACGACAATGAGCAGTTCTTC. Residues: CASSEWTGNDNEQFF.

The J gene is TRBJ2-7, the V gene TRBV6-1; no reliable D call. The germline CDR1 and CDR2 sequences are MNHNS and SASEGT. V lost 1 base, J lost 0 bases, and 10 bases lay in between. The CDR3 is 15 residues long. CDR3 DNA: TGTGCCAGCAGTGAAGTACCAGGTTACTCCTACGAGCAGTACGTC. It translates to CASSEVPGYSYEQYV.

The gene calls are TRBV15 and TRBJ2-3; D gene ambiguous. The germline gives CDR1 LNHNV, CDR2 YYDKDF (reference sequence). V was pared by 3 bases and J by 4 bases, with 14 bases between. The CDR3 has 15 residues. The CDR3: CATSRASSNSDTQYF. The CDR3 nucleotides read TGTGCCACCAGCAGGGCTAGTTCAAATTCAGATACGCAGTATTTT.

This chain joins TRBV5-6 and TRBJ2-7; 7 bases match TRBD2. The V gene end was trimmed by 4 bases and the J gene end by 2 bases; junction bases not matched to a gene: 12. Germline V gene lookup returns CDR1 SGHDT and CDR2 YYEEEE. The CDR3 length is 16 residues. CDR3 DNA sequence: TGTGCCAGCAGCGCCCTGGGGGGGGACGAAGCCTACGAGCAGTACTTC. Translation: CASSALGGDEAYEQYF.

The CDR3 protein is CASTLGQTNTEAFF. For the CDR3, the DNA is TGTGCCAGCACCCTGGGGCAGACGAACACTGAAGCTTTCTTT. The rearrangement uses TRBV7-9 and TRBJ1-1; maybe TRBD1 (5 bases). Looked up from germline, CDR1 is SEHNR and CDR2 is FQNEAQ (reference sequence). Between the trimmed V and J ends, which lost 7 bases and 1 base, there was a span of 13 bases. The CDR3 length is 14 residues. The entire variable domain, with the rest obtained from reference TRBV7-9 and TRBJ1-1, is as follows: DTGVSQNPRHKITKRGQNVTFRCDPISEHNRLYWYRQTLGQGPEFLTYFQNEAQLEKSRLLSDRFSAERPKGSFSTLEIQRTEQGDSAMYLCASTLGQTNTEAFFGQGTRLTVV.

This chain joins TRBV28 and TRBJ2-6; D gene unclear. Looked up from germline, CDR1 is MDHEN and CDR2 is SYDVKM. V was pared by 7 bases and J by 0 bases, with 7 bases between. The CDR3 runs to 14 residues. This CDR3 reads CASKEDSGANVLTF. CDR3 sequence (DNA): TGTGCCAGCAAAGAGGACTCTGGGGCCAACGTCCTGACTTTC.

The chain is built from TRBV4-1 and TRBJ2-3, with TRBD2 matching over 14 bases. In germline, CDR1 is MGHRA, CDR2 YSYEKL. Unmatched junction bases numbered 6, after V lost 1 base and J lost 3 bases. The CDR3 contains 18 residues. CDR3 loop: CASSQAPGTSGRTDTQYF. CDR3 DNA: TGCGCCAGCAGCCAAGCCCCCGGGACTAGCGGGAGAACAGATACGCAGTATTTT.

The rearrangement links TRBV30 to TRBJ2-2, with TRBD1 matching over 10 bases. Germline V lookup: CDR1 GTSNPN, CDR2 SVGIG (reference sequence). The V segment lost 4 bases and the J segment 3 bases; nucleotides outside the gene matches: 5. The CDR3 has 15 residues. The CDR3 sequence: CAWKRQGADTGELFF. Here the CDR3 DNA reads TGTGCCTGGAAGAGACAGGGGGCGGACACCGGGGAGCTGTTTTTT.

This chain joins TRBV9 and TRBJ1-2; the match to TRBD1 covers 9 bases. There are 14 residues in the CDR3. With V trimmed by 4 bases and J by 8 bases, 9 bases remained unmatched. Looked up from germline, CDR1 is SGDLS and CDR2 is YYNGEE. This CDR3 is CASSPRDRESGYTF. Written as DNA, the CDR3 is TGTGCCAGCAGCCCTCGGGACAGGGAAAGCGGCTACACCTTC.

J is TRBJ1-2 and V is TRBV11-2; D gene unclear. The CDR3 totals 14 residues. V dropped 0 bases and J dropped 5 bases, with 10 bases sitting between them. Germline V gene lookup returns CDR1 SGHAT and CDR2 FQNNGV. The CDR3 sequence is CASSLDWAEYGYTF. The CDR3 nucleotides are TGTGCCAGCAGCTTAGATTGGGCTGAGTATGGCTACACCTTC.

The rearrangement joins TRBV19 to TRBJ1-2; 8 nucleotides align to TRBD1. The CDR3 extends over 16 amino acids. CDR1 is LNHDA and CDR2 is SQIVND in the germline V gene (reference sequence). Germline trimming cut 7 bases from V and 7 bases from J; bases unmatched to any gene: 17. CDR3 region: CASTPTSTGARSGYTF. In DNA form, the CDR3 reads TGTGCCAGTACCCCCACCTCGACAGGGGCTCGGAGTGGCTACACCTTC.

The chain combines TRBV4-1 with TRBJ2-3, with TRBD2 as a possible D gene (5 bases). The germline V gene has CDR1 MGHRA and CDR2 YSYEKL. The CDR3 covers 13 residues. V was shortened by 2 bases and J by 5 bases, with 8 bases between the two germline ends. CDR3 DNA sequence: TGCGCCAGCAGCCAAATTCGGGGAGATACGCAGTATTTT. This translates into CASSQIRGDTQYF.

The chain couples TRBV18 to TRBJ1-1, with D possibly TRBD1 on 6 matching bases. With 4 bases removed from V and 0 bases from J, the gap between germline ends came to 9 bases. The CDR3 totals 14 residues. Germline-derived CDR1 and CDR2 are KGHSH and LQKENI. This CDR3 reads CASSQGHLNTEAFF. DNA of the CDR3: TGTGCCAGCTCACAGGGACATTTGAACACTGAAGCTTTCTTT. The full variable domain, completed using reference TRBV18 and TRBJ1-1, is NAGVMQNPRHLVRRRGQEARLRCSPMKGHSHVYWYRQLPEEGLKFMVYLQKENIIDESGMPKERFSAEFPKEGPSILRIQQVVRGDSAAYFCASSQGHLNTEAFFGQGTRLTVV.

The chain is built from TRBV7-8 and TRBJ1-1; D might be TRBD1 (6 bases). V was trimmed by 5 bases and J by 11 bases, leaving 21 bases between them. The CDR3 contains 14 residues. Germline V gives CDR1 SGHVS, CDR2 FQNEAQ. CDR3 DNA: TGTGCCAGCAGCGAGGAAGGGCACAGGGTTCGGGCTTTCTTT. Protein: CASSEEGHRVRAFF.

CDR3: CASKGGVGQPQHF. The CDR3 nucleotides read TGTGCCAGCAAAGGAGGGGTTGGTCAGCCCCAGCATTTT. This rearrangement joins TRBV6-5 to TRBJ1-5; weak D call: TRBD1 (5 bases). In germline, CDR1 is MNHEY, CDR2 SVGAGI. CDR3 length: 13 residues. The germline V and J ends were trimmed by 7 bases and 6 bases, with 13 bases remaining between them.